These T cell receptor beta chains were read from a single sample in a study of vaccination and CD4 T cells after COVID-19. Their target antigens are unknown. Via MiXCR, TCRdb re-called the PCR reads, giving one row per CDR3 protein. In the table there are fewer than 25,000 distinct CDR3 sequences, 49% of which are singletons. The sample taken for sequencing was CD4+ T cells from blood, cultured in vitro. The source is a human donor who had recovered from COVID-19. The CDR3 runs from the conserved cysteine through the conserved F or W. Fields, in order: J gene, clone size, V gene, D gene, CDR3 DNA, CDR3 protein. D genes are given only for firm matches. Size values are once, few and many counts, or a class for expanded clones, and some rows have none.

TRBJ2-3,.,TRBV10-3,TRBD2,TGTGCCATCAGTGATCCCGGACTAGCGACAGATACGCAGTATTTT,CAISDPGLATDTQYF
TRBJ1-5,few,TRBV12-3/TRBV12-4,.,TGTGCCAGCAGTTTAGACAGCAATCAGCCCCAGCATTTT,CASSLDSNQPQHF
TRBJ2-7,.,TRBV19,TRBD1,TGTGCCAGTAGTCGTTCCCGGGACAGGGGGCATTACGAGCAGTACTTC,CASSRSRDRGHYEQYF
TRBJ1-6,few,TRBV20-1,.,TGCAGTCTAAGGGACCTCGAGTGGAATTCACCCCTCCACTTT,CSLRDLEWNSPLHF
TRBJ2-1,.,TRBV20-1,TRBD2,TGCAGTGCAAGCCTTAGCGGGAGTAACAATGAGCAGTTCTTC,CSASLSGSNNEQFF
TRBJ2-7,.,TRBV20-1,TRBD2,TGCAGTGCTAGAGGACTAGCGGGGTGGTCCTACGAGCAGTACTTC,CSARGLAGWSYEQYF
TRBJ1-1,few,TRBV4-2,TRBD1,TGTGCCAGCAGCTTAGTCCCGGGACAGGGGGCTATTATGAACACTGAAGCTTTCTTT,CASSLVPGQGAIMNTEAFF
TRBJ1-2,few,TRBV20-1,.,TGCAGTGCAACCGCTAACTATGGCTACACCTTC,CSATANYGYTF
TRBJ2-2,.,TRBV6-2/TRBV6-3,.,TGTGCCAGCAGGACCTTCAGGGGAACCGGGGAGCTGTTTTTT,CASRTFRGTGELFF
TRBJ1-6,.,TRBV7-9,TRBD1,TGTGCCAGCAGCGGGACAGGGAATTCACCCCTCCACTTT,CASSGTGNSPLHF
TRBJ1-6,.,TRBV24-1,.,TGTGCCACCATACGTGCGTCAGGAAGATCTCGCCTCCACTTT,CATIRASGRSRLHF
TRBJ2-3,.,TRBV7-2,TRBD1,TGTGCCAGCCGACAGGGGCTCACAGATACGCAGTATTTT,CASRQGLTDTQYF
TRBJ2-5,.,TRBV9,TRBD2,TGTGCCAGCAGCGCCGGGACTAGCGGGGGGCTACAAGAGACCCAGTACTTC,CASSAGTSGGLQETQYF
TRBJ2-2,.,TRBV27,TRBD2,TGTGCCAGCAGTGAGCGGGGGGGCCTTCCCGGGGAGCTGTTTTTT,CASSERGGLPGELFF
TRBJ2-4,.,TRBV20-1,TRBD1,TGCAGTGCTGCCGGGACAGGGGACGGCATTCAGTACTTC,CSAAGTGDGIQYF
TRBJ1-2,.,TRBV24-1,TRBD1,TGTGCCACCAGTGGAGGGACAGGGTATGGCTACACCTTC,CATSGGTGYGYTF
TRBJ2-5,.,TRBV2,.,TGTGCCAGCAGTGGGGGGCGGCGGGAGACCCAGTACTTC,CASSGGRRETQYF
TRBJ2-7,few,TRBV4-3,.,TGCGCCAGCAGCCAAGAAGGGGGAAGGGTGTCCTACGAGCAGTACTTC,CASSQEGGRVSYEQYF
TRBJ2-7,.,TRBV6-5,.,TGTGCCAGCAGTTCATTCTACGAGCAGTACTTC,CASSSFYEQYF
TRBJ1-5,few,TRBV6-5,TRBD1,TGTGCCAGCAGTTACTCTGGGGGACAGGGGACTCAGCCCCAGCATTTT,CASSYSGGQGTQPQHF
TRBJ1-5,few,TRBV20-1,TRBD1,TGCAGTGCTAGAGTTGCAGGACAGGGTGGGAATCAGCCCCAGCATTTT,CSARVAGQGGNQPQHF
TRBJ1-1,.,TRBV10-1,.,TGCGCCAGCAGTGAGTCGGGCAGGGAGGCTTTCTTT,CASSESGREAFF
TRBJ1-5,.,TRBV6-5,.,TGTGCCAGCAGTTACTCGGGGGGCCTCACCCGTAATCAGCCCCAGCATTTT,CASSYSGGLTRNQPQHF
TRBJ1-1,.,TRBV28,.,TGTGCCAGCAGGCTACAGGGTTCGGGTGAAGCTTTCTTT,CASRLQGSGEAFF
TRBJ2-7,.,TRBV27,.,TGTGCCAGCAGTTCTTACATCACCAGCTCCTACGAGCAGTACTTC,CASSSYITSSYEQYF
TRBJ1-1,.,TRBV6-5,.,TGTGCCAGCAGTTCCTCTCAGGGGAACGCTGAAGCTTTCTTT,CASSSSQGNAEAFF
TRBJ1-5,few,TRBV6-1,TRBD1,TGTGCCAGCAGAGGGACAGGGGGAAGCAATCAGCCCCAGCATTTT,CASRGTGGSNQPQHF
TRBJ2-3,few,TRBV20-1,TRBD2,TGCAGTGCTAGTCTGGTAGCGGGCAGAGATACGCAGTATTTT,CSASLVAGRDTQYF
TRBJ2-7,few,TRBV10-3,.,TGTGCCATCAGCAGTATGGGGCTAGGGTCCTACGAGCAGTACTTC,CAISSMGLGSYEQYF
TRBJ1-2,.,TRBV2,.,TGTGCCAGCAGTCTCGGGAGGGGCTTGTATGGCTACACCTTC,CASSLGRGLYGYTF
TRBJ1-1,.,TRBV12-3/TRBV12-4,.,TGTGCCAGCAGTTCCCTAACGAACACTGAAGCTTTCTTT,CASSSLTNTEAFF
TRBJ1-2,few,TRBV27,.,TGTGCCAGCAGTCGTATACAGGACGCACGTAACTATGGCTACACCTTC,CASSRIQDARNYGYTF
TRBJ1-2,.,TRBV6-1,.,TGTGCCAGCACCAAACTGCCCGGACTGGAATATGGCTACACCTTC,CASTKLPGLEYGYTF
TRBJ1-2,.,TRBV5-6,.,TGTGCCAGCAGCTTCCCCGGGGATGGCTACACCTTC,CASSFPGDGYTF
TRBJ1-4,.,TRBV7-9,.,TGTGCCAGCAGCTTAGGAGATGCAACTAATGAAAAACTGTTTTTT,CASSLGDATNEKLFF
TRBJ2-4,.,TRBV10-1,.,TGCGCCAGCAGTGAGTGGGGTACCAAAAACATTCAGTACTTC,CASSEWGTKNIQYF
TRBJ2-1,.,TRBV28,.,TGTGCCAGCAGTTTCAGTGCAAATGAGCAGTTCTTC,CASSFSANEQFF
TRBJ1-1,.,TRBV6-1,TRBD1,TGTGCCAGCAGGACAGGGGCCTACGGGGGCACTGAAGCTTTCTTT,CASRTGAYGGTEAFF
TRBJ2-3,.,TRBV12-5,.,TGTGCTAGTGGTTTGGTGAGCACAGATACGCAGTATTTT,CASGLVSTDTQYF
TRBJ2-1,.,TRBV19,.,TGTGCCAGTAGCCAAAATAGGGACGCTGAGCAGTTCTTC,CASSQNRDAEQFF
TRBJ2-7,few,TRBV6-1,TRBD2,TGTGCCAGCAGTGAAGGACCAGGAGCGGGGGGTTTCCGTAGGCAGTACTTC,CASSEGPGAGGFRRQYF
TRBJ2-5,once,TRBV5-1,TRBD2,TGCGCCAGCAGTTCCCGACTAGCGGGAGGGGTAGAGACCCAGTACTTC,CASSSRLAGGVETQYF
TRBJ1-1,.,TRBV28,.,TGTGCCAGCAGTCCTTACGAGAACACTGAAGCTTTCTTT,CASSPYENTEAFF
TRBJ1-2,.,TRBV2,.,TGTGCCAGCAGTCGGGGCGACAGCAACTATGGCTACACCTTC,CASSRGDSNYGYTF
TRBJ1-2,.,TRBV20-1,TRBD1,TGCAGTGCTGTCCACTCCAGGGGGCAATCCTATGGCTACACCTTC,CSAVHSRGQSYGYTF
TRBJ2-7,few,TRBV7-6,.,TGTGCCAGCAGCTTAATCTTAGGAGGCGACGAGCAGTACTTC,CASSLILGGDEQYF
TRBJ2-3,.,TRBV11-2,.,TGTGCCAGCAGCTTAGGGGCGACAGATACGCAGTATTTT,CASSLGATDTQYF
TRBJ1-5,.,TRBV6-1,.,TGTGCCAGCAGTCGGGCCTCCTACCTGAGGCTCGTTGGCCAGCCCCAGCATTTT,CASSRASYLRLVGQPQHF
TRBJ2-2,.,TRBV2,.,TGTGCCAGCGTAGGATATTTGAGAACCGGGGAGCTGTTTTTT,CASVGYLRTGELFF
TRBJ2-5,few,TRBV6-1,TRBD2,TGTGCCAGCAGACTAGCGCCGACCCAAGAGACCCAGTACTTC,CASRLAPTQETQYF
TRBJ1-2,few,TRBV12-3/TRBV12-4,TRBD1,TGTGCCAGCAGACTCACTTCCGGGACAGGGAACTATGGCTACACCTTC,CASRLTSGTGNYGYTF
TRBJ2-5,.,TRBV24-1,TRBD1,TGTGCCACCAGTCCACCGGGACAGCAAGAGACCCAGTACTTC,CATSPPGQQETQYF
TRBJ1-2,.,TRBV11-2,.,TGTGCCAGCAGCTTAGGCGCCAGGGACTACACCTTC,CASSLGARDYTF
TRBJ1-1,.,TRBV6-2/TRBV6-3,.,TGTGCCGGCAGTTATCATATGTTGAACACTGAAGCTTTCTTT,CAGSYHMLNTEAFF
TRBJ2-1,few,TRBV29-1,TRBD2,TGCAGCGGCCAAGGACTAGCGGGAGCTCCACCCTACAATGAGCAGTTCTTC,CSGQGLAGAPPYNEQFF
TRBJ2-7,.,TRBV5-1,TRBD1,TGCGCCAGCAGCTTAGGGACAGGGGATTCCTACGAGCAGTACTTC,CASSLGTGDSYEQYF
TRBJ1-5,.,TRBV7-2,.,TGTGCCAGCGGCTTATCCTCGGCCAGCAATCAGCCCCAGCATTTT,CASGLSSASNQPQHF
TRBJ2-7,.,TRBV5-1,.,TGCGCCAGCAGCTTGGGAGGTGGCTCCTCCTATGAGCAGTACTTC,CASSLGGGSSYEQYF
TRBJ2-1,once,TRBV20-1,TRBD1,TGCAGTGCTAGAGAAACAGGGGGCGCTGGGCAGTTCTTC,CSARETGGAGQFF